This entry lists 19 T cell receptor beta chains sequenced from one sample in a study of type 1 and type 2 diabetes patients. PCR was run on genomic DNA. A primer set of 30 forward and 13 reverse primers amplified the CDR3. TCRdb re-called the multiplex PCR reads through MiXCR, storing one row per CDR3 protein. The table records fewer than 300,000 distinct CDR3 sequences, 40% to 50% of them present only once. The material sequenced was peripheral blood mononuclear cells (PBMCs). The receptors derive from a man aged 18 to 30 with type 2 diabetes.

The chain employs TRBV20-1 and TRBJ2-7; TRBD1 matches at 12 bases. The ends lost 3 bases at V and 7 bases at J; junction bases unmatched: 7. Germline values: CDR1 DFQATT, CDR2 SNEGSKA (reference sequence). The CDR3 runs to 14 residues. The CDR3 DNA sequence: TGCAGTGCTAGCGGGACAGGGGGCCTGGGTGAGCAGTACTTC. Its translation: CSASGTGGLGEQYF.

The table lists this clonotype with a few counts. V is TRBV20-1 and J is TRBJ1-2, with D tentatively TRBD1 (5 bases). This CDR3 is 12 amino acids long. Germline values: CDR1 DFQATT, CDR2 SNEGSKA (reference sequence). V was clipped by 7 bases and J by 7 bases, with 16 bases between them. The chain's CDR3 is CSVGGEKGGYTF. As DNA, the CDR3 is TGCAGTGTGGGAGGGGAGAAGGGTGGCTACACCTTC.

Remarks on this clonotype: One junction end disagrees with the germline gene, perhaps due to a read error. V gene TRBV4-3 combines with J gene TRBJ2-2; possible D gene TRBD1, 6 bases. The CDR3 is 15 amino acids. Germline V gene data show CDR1 as LGHNA and CDR2 as YSLEER. The CDR3 region is CASSQSTGRSGELFF. Here the CDR3 DNA reads TGCGCCAGCAGCCAATCGACAGGTCGTTCCGGGGAGCTGTTCTTT.

Concerning this clonotype: The junction and the germline gene differ at one end; a read error may be behind it. The chain carries TRBV19 and TRBJ2-7; D could derive from TRBD1 or TRBD2 (5 bases each). This CDR3 contains 15 residues. Germline V CDR1 and CDR2: LNHDA, SQIVND (reference sequence). CDR3 sequence (DNA): TGTGCCAGTAGTATAGACGGTCAGGGACCCTACGAGCGGTACTTC. Protein product: CASSIDGQGPYERYF. Filled out from reference TRBV19 and TRBJ2-7, the complete variable domain reads DGGITQSPKYLFRKEGQNVTLSCEQNLNHDAMYWYRQDPGQGLRLIYYSQIVNDFQKGDIAEGYSVSREKKESFPLTVTSAQKNPTAFYLCASSIDGQGPYERYFGPGTRLTVT.

This chain uses TRBV7-9 with TRBJ2-1, with D perhaps TRBD1 (6 bases). V was clipped by 6 bases and J by 2 bases, with 20 bases between them. From germline, CDR1 is SEHNR and CDR2 FQNEAQ (reference sequence). The CDR3 covers 17 residues. The CDR3 DNA reads as TGTGCCAGCAGTTCTTTGATGCGGACAGACCCCTACAATGAGCAGTTCTTC. Residues: CASSSLMRTDPYNEQFF. Filled out from reference TRBV7-9 and TRBJ2-1, the complete variable domain reads DTGVSQNPRHKITKRGQNVTFRCDPISEHNRLYWYRQTLGQGPEFLTYFQNEAQLEKSRLLSDRFSAERPKGSFSTLEIQRTEQGDSAMYLCASSSLMRTDPYNEQFFGPGTRLTVL.

This clonotype turned up a few times. CDR3 nucleotides: TGTGCCAGCAGCTTAGTTGCCTGGACTAGCGGGAGGACTAGCTCCTACGAGCAGTACTTC. Translated: CASSLVAWTSGRTSSYEQYF. The gene calls are TRBV7-2 and TRBJ2-7, with TRBD2 matching 14 bases. Germline values: CDR1 SGHTA, CDR2 FQGNSA. The CDR3 consists of 20 residues. V was pared by 1 base and J by 0 bases, with 11 bases of the junction left unmatched.

This sequence joins TRBV6-5 and TRBJ1-6, with D possibly matching TRBD1 (5 bases). This CDR3 is built from 15 residues. From germline, CDR1 is MNHEY and CDR2 SVGAGI. Trimming removed 0 bases from V and 3 bases from J, with 6 bases in between. This CDR3 is CASSYSRDYNSPLHF. CDR3 DNA: TGTGCCAGCAGTTACTCCAGGGACTATAATTCACCCCTCCACTTT.

This clonotype was counted ten times or more. The V call is TRBV7-2, the J call TRBJ2-7; TRBD2 matches at 7 bases. V shed 3 bases and J 1 base; nucleotides not matched to a gene: 3. Germline loops: CDR1 SGHTA, CDR2 FQGNSA. The CDR3 covers 14 residues. CDR3 protein: CASSFGGGSYEQYF. CDR3 nucleotides: TGTGCCAGCAGCTTTGGGGGGGGATCCTACGAGCAGTACTTC. Full variable domain (rest looked up from reference TRBV7-2 and TRBJ2-7): GAGVSQSPSNKVTEKGKDVELRCDPISGHTALYWYRQSLGQGLEFLIYFQGNSAPDKSGLPSDRFSAERTGGSVSTLTIQRTQQEDSAVYLCASSFGGGSYEQYFGPGTRLTVT.

The chain carries TRBV27 and TRBJ1-1, with D perhaps TRBD1 (5 bases). CDR1 is MNHEY and CDR2 is SMNVEV in the germline V gene (reference sequence). Between the trimmed V and J ends, which lost 6 bases and 5 bases, there was a span of 10 bases. This CDR3 is built from 12 residues. The CDR3 here is CASRGEGTEAFF. CDR3 sequence (DNA): TGTGCCAGCAGGGGGGAGGGTACTGAAGCTTTCTTT.

This clonotype was recorded a few times. The chain joins TRBV19 to TRBJ2-7; D is unclear. Germline CDR1 reads LNHDA; CDR2 reads SQIVND (reference sequence). CDR3 length equals 12 residues. V was pared by 7 bases and J by 7 bases, with 14 bases between. CDR3 bases: TGTGCCAGTATCAGCCCAACCTGGGAGCAGTACTTC. The encoded protein is CASISPTWEQYF.

V is TRBV7-8 and J is TRBJ2-5; D tentatively reads TRBD1 or TRBD2 (5 bases each). Germline CDR1 reads SGHVS; CDR2 reads FQNEAQ. The V gene lost 5 bases and the J gene lost 0 bases, with 16 bases spanning the gap. This CDR3 is 16 amino acids long. The CDR3: CASSPDRRDHQETQYF. The CDR3 DNA reads as TGTGCCAGCAGCCCCGACCGCCGGGACCACCAAGAGACCCAGTACTTC.

With regard to this clonotype: This clone may be a read error of a much larger clone one base away. As the CDR3 is not closed by the conserved phenylalanine or tryptophan, this likely results from a read error. This rearrangement joins TRBV6-5 to TRBJ2-5; no clear D gene. CDR1 and CDR2 from the germline V gene are MNHEY and SVGAGI. V gave up 2 bases and J gave up 3 bases, with 4 bases separating them. This CDR3 is 12 amino acids long. CDR3 loop: CASSYREETQYL. The CDR3 region has the DNA TGTGCCAGCAGTTACAGGGAAGAGACCCAGTACCTC.

This clonotype was observed a handful of times. The chain carries TRBV10-3 and TRBJ2-3, with TRBD2 matching over 11 bases. This CDR3 is 18 amino acids long. With V trimmed by 6 bases and J by 2 bases, 13 bases remained unmatched. CDR1 ENHRY and CDR2 SYGVKD come from the germline V gene. Here the CDR3 reads CAISYPGTSGAPTDTQYF. In nucleotides, the CDR3 is TGTGCCATCAGCTACCCCGGGACTAGCGGTGCGCCCACAGATACGCAGTATTTT.

The gene calls are TRBV7-8 and TRBJ2-6; possible D gene TRBD1, 5 bases. V shed 2 bases and J shed 1 base, with 12 bases lying between them. Germline V gene data show CDR1 as SGHVS and CDR2 as FQNEAQ. The CDR3 has 17 residues. The CDR3, as DNA: TGTGCCAGCAGCTTACGGGCCCAGGGTTCTGGGGCCAACGTCCTGACTTTC. Protein sequence: CASSLRAQGSGANVLTF. The variable domain in full, with the rest retrieved from reference TRBV7-8 and TRBJ2-6, is GAGVSQSPRYKVAKRGQDVALRCDPISGHVSLFWYQQALGQGPEFLTYFQNEAQLDKSGLPSDRFFAERPEGSVSTLKIQRTQQEDSAVYLCASSLRAQGSGANVLTFGAGSRLTVL.

This clonotype was detected a few times. The chain combines TRBV6-6 with TRBJ2-7; D may be TRBD2 (6 bases). Germline-derived CDR1 and CDR2 are MNHNY and SVGAGI (reference sequence). This CDR3 is built from 17 residues. Trimming took 1 base from V and 5 from J, leaving 21 bases between them. For the CDR3, the DNA is TGTGCCAGCAGTTACTTTAGGCCCGGGAGTAGGAACGACGAGCAGTACTTC. It translates to CASSYFRPGSRNDEQYF.

The V and J genes are TRBV7-2 and TRBJ2-5; 10 bases are shared with TRBD1. V dropped 5 bases and J dropped 3; count of bases not matched to a gene: 6. This CDR3 has 15 residues. CDR1 and CDR2 (germline): SGHTA, FQGNSA. DNA of the CDR3: TGTGCCAGCAGCGCTCGGGACAGGGGAGAAGAGACCCAGTACTTC. It specifies CASSARDRGEETQYF.

This clonotype has only a few counts. This rearrangement joins TRBV2 to TRBJ2-7, with D unresolved. In germline, CDR1 is SNHLY, CDR2 FYNNEI. There are 11 residues in the CDR3. Trimming pared 6 bases from V and 7 bases from J, leaving 10 bases between. CDR3 region: CASSPYGEQYF. DNA of the CDR3: TGTGCCAGCAGCCCGTATGGTGAGCAGTACTTC.

J is TRBJ1-2 and V is TRBV29-1, with a weak D call TRBD1 (6 bases). This CDR3 spans 13 amino acids. CDR1 is SQVTM and CDR2 is ANQGSEA in the germline V gene. V lost 5 bases to trimming and J lost 3 bases, with 13 bases between them. Here the CDR3 DNA reads TGCAGCGTTTCCCGACAGGCCTACTATGGCTACACCTTC. Protein: CSVSRQAYYGYTF. Full variable domain (remainder filled in from reference TRBV29-1 and TRBJ1-2): SAVISQKPSRDICQRGTSLTIQCQVDSQVTMMFWYRQQPGQSLTLIATANQGSEATYESGFVIDKFPISRPNLTFSTLTVSNMSPEDSSIYLCSVSRQAYYGYTFGSGTRLTVV.

V gene TRBV7-2 combines with J gene TRBJ1-1; 8 nucleotides align to TRBD1. This CDR3 is built from 18 residues. V was pared by 2 bases and J by 0 bases, with 11 bases of the junction left unmatched. Looked up from germline, CDR1 is SGHTA and CDR2 is FQGNSA. CDR3 residues: CASSLRTGQLGMNTEAFF. CDR3 in DNA: TGTGCCAGCAGCTTACGGACAGGGCAACTGGGGATGAACACTGAAGCTTTCTTT.